This TCR beta chain was sequenced for a study of cytomegalovirus exposure and HLA in healthy donors. PCR involved 60 Vbeta and 13 Jbeta primers. Here immunoSEQ multiplex PCR was the method, and the copy in TCRdb shows in-frame clones only, minus some. The sample carries 310,000 or so clones, 80% to 90% recorded once. The sample was PBMCs. The receptor comes from a woman between 18 and 30 years old in good health and CMV-seronegative.

CDR3 region: CASSQGEGRGAYNEQFF. CDR3 bases: TGTGCCAGCAGCCAAGGAGAGGGGCGGGGTGCCTACAATGAGCAGTTCTTC. This rearrangement joins TRBV4-2 to TRBJ2-1; maybe TRBD2 (6 bases). This CDR3 comprises 17 residues. With 1 base removed from V and 2 bases from J, the gap between germline ends came to 15 bases. The germline V gene encodes CDR1 LGHNA and CDR2 YNFKEQ.